These 21 T cell receptor beta chains were sequenced from one sample in a study of T cell responses to AZD1222 COVID-19 vaccine. The table came from immunoSEQ multiplex PCR; TCRdb's copy has only in-frame clones and leaves some out. The sample includes fewer than 150,000 clones, approximately 89% seen only once; the top ten take 4% to 5.5%. The material was peripheral blood, obtained on day 0 of AZD1222 vaccination. The receptor set was obtained from an adult in good health.

The chain has TRBV29-1 and TRBJ2-5; D is unresolved. Germline V CDR1 and CDR2: SQVTM, ANQGSEA. V was trimmed by 0 bases and J by 9 bases, leaving 20 bases between them. The CDR3 spans 15 residues. The CDR3 nucleotides read TGCAGCGTTGAAGATCCGTTTGGAGCGATTGGGGCCCAGTACTTC. Amino acid sequence: CSVEDPFGAIGAQYF.

The CDR3 here is CASSQVAGGGETQYF. The CDR3 DNA follows: TGTGCCAGCAGCCAAGTAGCGGGGGGAGGGGAGACCCAGTACTTC. V and J are TRBV3-1 (or the pseudogene TRBV3-2) and TRBJ2-5; 10 bases are shared with TRBD2. Germline V gene lookup returns CDR1 LGHDT and CDR2 YNNKEL (reference sequence). The CDR3 runs 15 residues. V lost 1 base and J lost 5; bases outside the gene matches: 4.

The V call is TRBV5-6, the J call TRBJ1-6; TRBD1 might be the D (5 bases). Germline V gives CDR1 SGHDT, CDR2 YYEEEE. This CDR3 is built from 15 residues. Trimming took off 2 bases at V and 6 bases at J, with 12 bases between the two ends. CDR3 coding DNA: TGTGCCAGCAGCTTCGGGGGAGGAACTAATTCACCCCTCCACTTT. Encoded protein: CASSFGGGTNSPLHF.

In regard to this clone: The germline gene is not matched at one end of the junction; a read error may be the cause. The chain carries TRBV15 and TRBJ1-5; D perhaps matches TRBD1 (6 bases). The CDR3 spans 16 residues. The V gene's germline CDR1 is LNHNV and CDR2 YYDKDF (reference sequence). CDR3 bases: TGTACCACCAGCAGAGAGAGCCCAGGGGTAAATCAGCCCCAGCATTTT. This sequence encodes CTTSRESPGVNQPQHF.

V gene TRBV4-3 combines with J gene TRBJ1-2; D is ambiguous. Germline loops: CDR1 LGHNA, CDR2 YSLEER. The CDR3 length is 15 residues. The germline V and J ends were trimmed by 0 bases and 8 bases, with 16 bases remaining between them. CDR3 residues: CASSQDRSGVGGYTF. In DNA form, the CDR3 reads TGCGCCAGCAGCCAAGATCGGTCCGGGGTCGGCGGCTACACCTTC.

The V gene is TRBV18, the J gene TRBJ2-2; possibly TRBD1 for D (6 bases). Looked up from germline, CDR1 is KGHSH and CDR2 is LQKENI. The CDR3 is 15 amino acids. V lost 6 bases to trimming and J lost 0 bases, with 11 bases between them. The CDR3 DNA sequence: TGTGCCAGCTCTCCCGACAGGACGAACACCGGGGAGCTGTTTTTT. This codes for CASSPDRTNTGELFF.

Written as DNA, the CDR3 is TGCGCCAGCAGCTTGAGTGGGGGGGACACAGATACGCAGTATTTT. This translates into CASSLSGGDTDTQYF. V gene TRBV5-1 combines with J gene TRBJ2-3; 7 nucleotides align to TRBD2. With 1 base clipped from V and 2 bases from J, the junction kept 4 bases outside the gene matches. Germline V gene data show CDR1 as SGHRS and CDR2 as YFSETQ. The CDR3 sequence is 15 residues long.

V is TRBV6-5 and J is TRBJ1-2, with D perhaps TRBD1 (6 bases). CDR3 length: 12 residues. CDR1 and CDR2 (germline): MNHEY, SVGAGI. V was cut by 6 bases and J by 4 bases, with 9 bases left in between. The CDR3 nucleotides read TGTGCCAGCAGGGCAGGGGTCTATGGCTACACCTTC. This codes for CASRAGVYGYTF.

The chain uses TRBV4-3 and TRBJ1-1; 9 bases agree with TRBD1. The CDR3 runs to 14 residues. CDR1 and CDR2 from the germline V gene are LGHNA and YSLEER. With V trimmed by 5 bases and J by 5 bases, 6 bases remained unmatched. For the CDR3, the DNA is TGCGCCAGCAGCTACACAGGGGGCTGGACTGAAGCTTTCTTT. This codes for CASSYTGGWTEAFF.

The chain combines TRBV9 with TRBJ2-3; D is ambiguous. The V and J ends lost 0 bases and 5 bases respectively, with 4 bases between them. The germline V gene has CDR1 SGDLS and CDR2 YYNGEE. This CDR3 spans 12 amino acids. Here the CDR3 reads CASSVGVDTQYF. CDR3 in DNA: TGTGCCAGCAGCGTAGGTGTAGATACGCAGTATTTT.

The chain has TRBV7-9 and TRBJ2-3; 7 bases are shared with TRBD2. Germline-derived CDR1 and CDR2 are SEHNR and FQNEAQ (reference sequence). J lost 1 base, V lost 4 bases, and 2 bases had no gene match. The CDR3 length is 14 residues. CDR3 in amino acids: CASSSRGGTDTQYF. CDR3 in DNA: TGTGCCAGCAGCTCCCGGGGGGGCACAGATACGCAGTATTTT.

The chain is built from TRBV12-3 or TRBV12-4 and TRBJ1-2; 7 bases line up with TRBD1. The V segment lost 6 bases and the J segment 4 bases; nucleotides outside the gene matches: 5. CDR3 length: 13 residues. The CDR3 DNA reads TGTGCCAGCAGCGCCGGGACAGCCTATGGCTACACCTTC. It yields the protein CASSAGTAYGYTF.

This chain links TRBV4-3 with TRBJ1-4; 9 bases align to TRBD1. This CDR3 is built from 15 residues. V lost 1 base and J lost 6; bases outside the gene matches: 3. The germline gives CDR1 LGHNA, CDR2 YSLEER. CDR3 loop: CASSQAGTGYEKLFF. In DNA form, the CDR3 reads TGCGCCAGCAGCCAAGCCGGGACAGGGTATGAAAAACTGTTTTTT.

The chain employs TRBV3-1 (or the pseudogene TRBV3-2) and TRBJ2-2; TRBD2 aligns across 12 bases. V lost 4 bases, J lost 1 base, and 1 base stayed unmatched. Looked up from germline, CDR1 is LGHDT and CDR2 is YNNKEL (reference sequence). The CDR3 runs to 16 residues. As DNA, the CDR3 is TGTGCCAGCAGCCCGGGACTAGCGGGGAACACCGGGGAGCTGTTTTTT. Encoded protein: CASSPGLAGNTGELFF.

The gene calls are TRBV7-2 and TRBJ1-1, with D perhaps TRBD1 (6 bases). The germline V gene has CDR1 SGHTA and CDR2 FQGNSA. Trimming left V 0 bases short and J 2 bases short, with 10 bases between. The CDR3 covers 15 residues. The CDR3 loop is CASSLAGQPNTEAFF. CDR3 nucleotide sequence: TGTGCCAGCAGCTTAGCGGGACAACCAAACACTGAAGCTTTCTTT. The complete variable domain, with remaining parts taken from reference TRBV7-2 and TRBJ1-1, reads GAGVSQSPSNKVTEKGKDVELRCDPISGHTALYWYRQSLGQGLEFLIYFQGNSAPDKSGLPSDRFSAERTGGSVSTLTIQRTQQEDSAVYLCASSLAGQPNTEAFFGQGTRLTVV.

This clone was observed once. The genes are TRBV7-8 and TRBJ1-1; possible D gene TRBD1, 6 bases. Trimming cost V 7 bases and J 1 base, with 13 bases left between them. Germline loops: CDR1 SGHVS, CDR2 FQNEAQ. This CDR3 contains 14 residues. CDR3 loop: CASNTGQGNTEAFF. For the CDR3, the DNA is TGTGCCAGCAACACAGGGCAGGGGAACACTGAAGCTTTCTTT.

For this clone: This specimen includes other DNA sequences encoding the same CDR3. This rearrangement joins TRBV7-9 to TRBJ2-3; TRBD2 might be the D (6 bases). There are 14 residues in the CDR3. Per germline, CDR1 SEHNR and CDR2 FQNEAQ (reference sequence). The V end lost 0 bases, the J end lost 6 bases, and 10 bases lay between the germline ends. CDR3 residues: CASSLAQAGDTQYF. DNA of the CDR3: TGTGCCAGCAGCTTAGCGCAGGCGGGGGATACGCAGTATTTT.

The chain uses TRBV2 and TRBJ2-1; 11 bases align to TRBD1. CDR1 and CDR2 from the germline V gene are SNHLY and FYNNEI. J lost 7 bases, V lost 6 bases, and 17 bases had no gene match. The CDR3 has 18 amino acids. CDR3 nucleotide sequence: TGTGCCAGCAGCCTCGGACAGGGGGCTTTGCTTTATGGGAATGAGCAGTTCTTC. Translated: CASSLGQGALLYGNEQFF.

The V call is TRBV2, the J call TRBJ2-1, with D maybe TRBD2 (5 bases). This CDR3 contains 14 residues. Trimming cost V 0 bases and J 8 bases, with 11 bases left between them. Germline loops: CDR1 SNHLY, CDR2 FYNNEI. DNA of the CDR3: TGTGCCAGCAGTGAAGCACTAGGGTCCCATGAGCAGTTCTTC. It is translated as CASSEALGSHEQFF. Variable domain in full (rest from reference TRBV2 and TRBJ2-1): EPEVTQTPSHQVTQMGQEVILRCVPISNHLYFYWYRQILGQKVEFLVSFYNNEISEKSEIFDDQFSVERPDGSNFTLKIRSTKLEDSAMYFCASSEALGSHEQFFGPGTRLTVL.

The rearrangement links TRBV10-3 to TRBJ1-2; D gene uncertain. Germline V gene lookup returns CDR1 ENHRY and CDR2 SYGVKD. V dropped 0 bases and J dropped 4 bases, with 12 bases sitting between them. The CDR3 consists of 15 residues. The CDR3 is CAISESPAWGYGYTF. As DNA, the CDR3 is TGTGCCATCAGTGAGTCCCCGGCCTGGGGCTATGGCTACACCTTC.

This clone was detected only once. This chain connects TRBV4-1 to TRBJ1-3; D may be TRBD1 (5 bases). Germline values: CDR1 MGHRA, CDR2 YSYEKL. The CDR3 is made up of 16 amino acids. V was trimmed by 0 bases and J by 0 bases, leaving 9 bases between them. DNA for the CDR3: TGCGCCAGCAGCCAAGATGGGACCAGCTCTGGAAACACCATATATTTT. Its translation: CASSQDGTSSGNTIYF.